This TCR beta chain originates from a study of T cells after yellow fever vaccination. Study-level background: Preparing low-cell-number fractions relied on SMART-Seq v4 Ultra Low Input. Study observations and caveats: A secondary response was less intense yet reached its peak sooner, at day 5 versus 15. Subsequent booster samples again held most clones from primary vaccination (96% CD4, 88% CD8).

Germline assignment: CDR1 MNHEY and CDR2 SVGAGI. The CDR3 consists of 14 residues. V trimming: 6 bases; J trimming: 2 bases; junction bases outside the gene matches: 4. TCR cDNA, made by 5'RACE template switching, carried an added universal primer site and UMIs. TCRdb ran MiXCR on the 5' RACE reads and lists one entry per CDR3 protein. The sample shows around 63,000 distinct CDR3 sequences, about 7% of them seen only once. This clonotype was recorded at least ten times. Its specificity is unknown. The V gene is TRBV6-5, the J gene TRBJ2-1, with 7 positions matching TRBD1. The starting material was CD8+ T cells sorted from PBMCs, obtained 15 days after the yellow fever booster vaccination. This receptor was taken from a man between 25 and 39 years old who received the YFV17D yellow fever vaccine. The DNA for the CDR3 is TGTGCCAGCAGAACCGGGACAGCCTACAATGAGCAGTTCTTC. Protein sequence: CASRTGTAYNEQFF.